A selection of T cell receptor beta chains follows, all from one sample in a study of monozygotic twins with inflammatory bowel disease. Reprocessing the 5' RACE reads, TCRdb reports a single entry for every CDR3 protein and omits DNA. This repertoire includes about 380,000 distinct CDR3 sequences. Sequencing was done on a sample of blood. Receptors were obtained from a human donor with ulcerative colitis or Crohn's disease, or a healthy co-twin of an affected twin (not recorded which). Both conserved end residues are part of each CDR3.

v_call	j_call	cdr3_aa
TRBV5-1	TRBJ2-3	CASSLGLQVDTDTQYF
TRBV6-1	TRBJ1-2	CASRRNDRVGGYTF
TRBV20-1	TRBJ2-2	CSARVGTGSGELFF
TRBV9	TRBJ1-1	CASSPHTRADTEAFF
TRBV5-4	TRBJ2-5	CASSSGQNQETQYF
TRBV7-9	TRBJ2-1	CASSSGTDSYNEQFF
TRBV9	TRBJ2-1	CASSVGTGWVLEQFF
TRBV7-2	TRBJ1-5	CASSLGRQGASQPQHF
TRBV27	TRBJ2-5	CASTSTGGDETQYF
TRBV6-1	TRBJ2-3	CASSGGQFSTDTQYF
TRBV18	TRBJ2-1	CASSPPGTEQFF
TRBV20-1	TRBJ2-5	CSARDRTGYQETQYF
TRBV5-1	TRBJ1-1	CASNGRGNTEAFF
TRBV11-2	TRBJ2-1	CASSSLGRNEQFF
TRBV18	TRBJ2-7	CASSPGQVSYEQYF
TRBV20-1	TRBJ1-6	CSASPAGSGNSPLHF
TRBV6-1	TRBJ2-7	CASSPLPGQGRYEQYF
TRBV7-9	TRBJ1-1	CASTFGKVPMEDTEAFF
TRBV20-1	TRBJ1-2	CSARDKANYGYTF
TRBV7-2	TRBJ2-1	CASSLEALAGVHEQFF
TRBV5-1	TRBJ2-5	CASSGTSYQETQYF
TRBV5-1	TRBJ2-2	CASRDSTGELFF
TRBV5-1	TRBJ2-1	CASSLEMNEQFF
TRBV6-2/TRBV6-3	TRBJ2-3	CASSYSTPPTLAESTDTQYF
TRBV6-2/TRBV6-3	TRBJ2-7	CASSYKGRQYF
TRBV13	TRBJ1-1	CASSLSWSTEAFF